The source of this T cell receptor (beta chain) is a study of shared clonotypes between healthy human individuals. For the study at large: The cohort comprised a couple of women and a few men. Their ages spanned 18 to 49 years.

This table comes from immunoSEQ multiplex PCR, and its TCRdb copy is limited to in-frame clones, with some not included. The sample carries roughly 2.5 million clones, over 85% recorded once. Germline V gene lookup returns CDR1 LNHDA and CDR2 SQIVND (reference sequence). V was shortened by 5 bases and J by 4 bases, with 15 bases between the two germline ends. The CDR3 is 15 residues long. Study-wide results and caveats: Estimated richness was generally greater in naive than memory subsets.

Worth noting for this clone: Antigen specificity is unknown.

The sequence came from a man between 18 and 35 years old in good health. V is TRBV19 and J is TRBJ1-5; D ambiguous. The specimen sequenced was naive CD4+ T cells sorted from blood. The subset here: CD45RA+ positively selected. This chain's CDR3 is CASSLRSPGNQPQHF. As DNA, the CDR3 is TGTGCCAGTAGTTTACGAAGCCCCGGAAATCAGCCCCAGCATTTT.